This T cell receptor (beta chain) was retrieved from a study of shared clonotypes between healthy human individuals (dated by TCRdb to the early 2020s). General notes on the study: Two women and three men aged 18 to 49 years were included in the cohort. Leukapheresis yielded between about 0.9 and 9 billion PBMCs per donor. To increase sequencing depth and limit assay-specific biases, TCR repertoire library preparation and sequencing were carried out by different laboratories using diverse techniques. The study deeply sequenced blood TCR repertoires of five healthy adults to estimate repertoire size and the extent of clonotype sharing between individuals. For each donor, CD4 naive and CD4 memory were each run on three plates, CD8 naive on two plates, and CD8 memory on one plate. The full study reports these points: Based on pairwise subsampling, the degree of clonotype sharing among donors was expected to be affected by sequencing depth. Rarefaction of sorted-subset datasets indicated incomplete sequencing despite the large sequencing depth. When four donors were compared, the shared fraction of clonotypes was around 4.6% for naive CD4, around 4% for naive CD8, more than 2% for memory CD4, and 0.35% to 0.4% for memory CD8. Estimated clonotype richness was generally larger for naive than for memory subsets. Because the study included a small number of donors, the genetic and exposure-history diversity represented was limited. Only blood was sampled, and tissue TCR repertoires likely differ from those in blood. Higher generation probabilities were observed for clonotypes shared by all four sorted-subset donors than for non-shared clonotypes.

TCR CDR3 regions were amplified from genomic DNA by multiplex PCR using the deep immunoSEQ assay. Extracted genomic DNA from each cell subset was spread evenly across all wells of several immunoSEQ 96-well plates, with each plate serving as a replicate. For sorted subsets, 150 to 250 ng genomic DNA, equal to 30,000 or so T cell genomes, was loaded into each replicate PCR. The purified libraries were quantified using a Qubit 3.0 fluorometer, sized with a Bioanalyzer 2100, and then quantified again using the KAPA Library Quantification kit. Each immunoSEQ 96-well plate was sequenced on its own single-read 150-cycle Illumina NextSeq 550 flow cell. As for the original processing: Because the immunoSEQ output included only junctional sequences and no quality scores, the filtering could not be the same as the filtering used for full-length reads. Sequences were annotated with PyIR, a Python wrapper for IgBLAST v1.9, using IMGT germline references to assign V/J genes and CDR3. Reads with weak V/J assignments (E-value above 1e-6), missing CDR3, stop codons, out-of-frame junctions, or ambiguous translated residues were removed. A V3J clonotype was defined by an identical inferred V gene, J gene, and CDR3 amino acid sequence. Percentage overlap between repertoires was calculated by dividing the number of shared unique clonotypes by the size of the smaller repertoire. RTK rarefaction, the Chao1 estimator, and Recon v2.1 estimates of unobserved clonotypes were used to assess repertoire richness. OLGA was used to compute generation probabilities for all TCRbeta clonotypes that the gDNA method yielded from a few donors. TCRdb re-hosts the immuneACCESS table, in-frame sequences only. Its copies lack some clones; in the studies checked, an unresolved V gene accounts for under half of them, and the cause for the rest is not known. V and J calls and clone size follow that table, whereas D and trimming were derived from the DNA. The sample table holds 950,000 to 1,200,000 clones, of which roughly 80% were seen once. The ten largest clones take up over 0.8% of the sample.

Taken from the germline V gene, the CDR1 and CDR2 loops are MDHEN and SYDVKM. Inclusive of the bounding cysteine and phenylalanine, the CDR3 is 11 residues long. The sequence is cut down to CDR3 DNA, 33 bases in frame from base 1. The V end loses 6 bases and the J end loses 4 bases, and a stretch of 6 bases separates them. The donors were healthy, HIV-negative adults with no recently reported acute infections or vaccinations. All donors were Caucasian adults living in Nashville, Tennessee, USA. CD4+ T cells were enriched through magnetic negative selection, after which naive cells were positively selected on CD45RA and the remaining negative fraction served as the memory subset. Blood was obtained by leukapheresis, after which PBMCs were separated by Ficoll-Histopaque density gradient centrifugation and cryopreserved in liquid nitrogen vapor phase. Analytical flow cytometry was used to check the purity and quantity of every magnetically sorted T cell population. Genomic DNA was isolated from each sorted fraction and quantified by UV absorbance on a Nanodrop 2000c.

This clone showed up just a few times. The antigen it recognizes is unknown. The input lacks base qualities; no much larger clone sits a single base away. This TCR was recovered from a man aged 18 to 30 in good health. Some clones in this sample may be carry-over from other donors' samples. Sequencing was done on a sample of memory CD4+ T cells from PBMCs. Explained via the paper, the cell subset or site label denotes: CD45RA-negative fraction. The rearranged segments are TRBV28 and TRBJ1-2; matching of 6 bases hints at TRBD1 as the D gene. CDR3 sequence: CASRGAYGYTF. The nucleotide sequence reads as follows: TGTGCCAGCAGGGGGGCCTATGGCTACACCTTC.